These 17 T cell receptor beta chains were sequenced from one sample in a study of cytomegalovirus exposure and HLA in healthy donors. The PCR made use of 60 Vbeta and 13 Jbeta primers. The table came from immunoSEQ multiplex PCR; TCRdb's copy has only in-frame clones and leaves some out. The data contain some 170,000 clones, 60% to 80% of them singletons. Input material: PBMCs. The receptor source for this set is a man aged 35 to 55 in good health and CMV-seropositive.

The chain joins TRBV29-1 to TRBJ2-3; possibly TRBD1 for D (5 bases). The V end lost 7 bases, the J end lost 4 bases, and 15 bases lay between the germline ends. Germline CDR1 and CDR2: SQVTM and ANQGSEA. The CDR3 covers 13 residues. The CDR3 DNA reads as TGCAGCGCCCGACCAGGGTCAGCAGATACGCAGTATTTT. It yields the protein CSARPGSADTQYF.

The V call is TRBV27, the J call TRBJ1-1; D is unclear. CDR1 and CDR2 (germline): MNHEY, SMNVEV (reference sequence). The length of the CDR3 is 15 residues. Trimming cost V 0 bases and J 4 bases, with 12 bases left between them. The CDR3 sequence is CASSLSRGITTEAFF. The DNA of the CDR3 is TGTGCCAGCAGTTTATCTCGGGGTATAACCACTGAAGCTTTCTTT.

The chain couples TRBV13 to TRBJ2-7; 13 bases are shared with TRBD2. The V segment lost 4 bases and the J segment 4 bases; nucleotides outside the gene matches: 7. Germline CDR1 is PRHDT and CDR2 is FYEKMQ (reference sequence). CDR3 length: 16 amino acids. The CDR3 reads CASSSGLAGARYEQYF. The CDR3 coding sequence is TGTGCCAGCAGCTCCGGACTAGCGGGAGCGCGGTACGAGCAGTACTTC.

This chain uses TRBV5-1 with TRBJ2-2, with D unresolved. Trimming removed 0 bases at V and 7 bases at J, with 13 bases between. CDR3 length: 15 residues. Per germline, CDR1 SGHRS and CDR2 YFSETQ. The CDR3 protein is CASSLAEVFNGELFF. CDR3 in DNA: TGCGCCAGCAGCTTGGCCGAGGTATTCAACGGGGAGCTGTTTTTT. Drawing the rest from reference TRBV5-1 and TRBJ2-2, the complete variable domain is KAGVTQTPRYLIKTRGQQVTLSCSPISGHRSVSWYQQTPGQGLQFLFEYFSETQRNKGNFPGRFSGRQFSNSRSEMNVSTLELGDSALYLCASSLAEVFNGELFFGEGSRLTVL.

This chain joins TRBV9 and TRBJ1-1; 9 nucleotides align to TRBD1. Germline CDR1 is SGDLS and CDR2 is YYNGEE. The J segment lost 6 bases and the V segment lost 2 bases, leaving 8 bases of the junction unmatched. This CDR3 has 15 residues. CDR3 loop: CASSVNRDRAPEAFF. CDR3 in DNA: TGTGCCAGCAGCGTCAACCGGGACAGGGCTCCTGAAGCTTTCTTT.

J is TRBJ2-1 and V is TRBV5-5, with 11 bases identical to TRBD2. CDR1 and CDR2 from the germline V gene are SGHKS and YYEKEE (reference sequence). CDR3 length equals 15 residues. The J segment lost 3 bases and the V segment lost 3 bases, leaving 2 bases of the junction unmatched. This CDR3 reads CASSSGLAVYNEQFF. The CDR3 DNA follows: TGTGCCAGCAGCTCGGGACTAGCGGTCTACAATGAGCAGTTCTTC.

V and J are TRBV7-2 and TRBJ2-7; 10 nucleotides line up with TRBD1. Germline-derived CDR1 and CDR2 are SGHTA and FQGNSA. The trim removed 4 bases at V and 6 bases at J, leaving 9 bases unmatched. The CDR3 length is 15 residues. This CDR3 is CASSYPGQGTSEQYF. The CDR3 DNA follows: TGTGCCAGCAGCTACCCGGGACAGGGGACCAGCGAGCAGTACTTC.

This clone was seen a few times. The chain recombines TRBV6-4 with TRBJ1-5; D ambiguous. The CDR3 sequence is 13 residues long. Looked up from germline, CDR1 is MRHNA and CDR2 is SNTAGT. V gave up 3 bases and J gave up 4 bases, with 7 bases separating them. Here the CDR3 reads CASSDSANQPQHF. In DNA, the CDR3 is TGTGCCAGCAGTGATAGCGCAAATCAGCCCCAGCATTTT.

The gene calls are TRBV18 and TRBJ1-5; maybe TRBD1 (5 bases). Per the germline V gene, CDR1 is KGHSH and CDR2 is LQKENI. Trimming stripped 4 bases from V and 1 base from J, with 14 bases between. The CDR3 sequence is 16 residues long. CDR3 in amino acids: CASSQGQGFSNQPQHF. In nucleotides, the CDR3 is TGTGCCAGCTCACAGGGGCAGGGATTCAGCAATCAGCCCCAGCATTTT.

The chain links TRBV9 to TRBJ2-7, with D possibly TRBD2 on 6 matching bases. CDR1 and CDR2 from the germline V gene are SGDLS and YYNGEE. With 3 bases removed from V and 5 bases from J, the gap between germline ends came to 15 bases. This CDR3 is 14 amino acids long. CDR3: CASSGAGLLNEQYF. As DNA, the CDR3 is TGTGCCAGCAGCGGCGCGGGACTCCTAAACGAGCAGTACTTC.

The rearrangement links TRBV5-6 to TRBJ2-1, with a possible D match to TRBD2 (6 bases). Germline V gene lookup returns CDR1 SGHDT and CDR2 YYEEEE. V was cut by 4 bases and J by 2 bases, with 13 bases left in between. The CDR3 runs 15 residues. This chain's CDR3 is CASSTLWGAYNEQFF. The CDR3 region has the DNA TGTGCCAGCAGCACCCTTTGGGGGGCCTACAATGAGCAGTTCTTC.

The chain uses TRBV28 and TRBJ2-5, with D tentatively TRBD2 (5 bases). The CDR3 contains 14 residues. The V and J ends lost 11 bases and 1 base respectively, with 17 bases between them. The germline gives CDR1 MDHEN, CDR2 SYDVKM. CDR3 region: CALALEGVQETQYF. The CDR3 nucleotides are TGTGCCCTCGCCCTTGAGGGTGTCCAAGAGACCCAGTACTTC.

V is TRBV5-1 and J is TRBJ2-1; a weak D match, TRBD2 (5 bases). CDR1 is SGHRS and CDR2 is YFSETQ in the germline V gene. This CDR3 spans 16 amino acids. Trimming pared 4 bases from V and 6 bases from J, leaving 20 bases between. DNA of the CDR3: TGCGCCAGCAGCCACTCCGAGGGTATCAGCAGCAATGAGCAGTTCTTC. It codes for CASSHSEGISSNEQFF.

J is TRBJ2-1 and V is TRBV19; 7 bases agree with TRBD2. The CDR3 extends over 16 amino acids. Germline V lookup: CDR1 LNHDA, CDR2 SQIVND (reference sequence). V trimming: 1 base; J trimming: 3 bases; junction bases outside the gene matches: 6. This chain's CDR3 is CASSIGRLAIYNEQFF. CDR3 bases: TGTGCCAGTAGTATAGGAAGACTAGCAATCTACAATGAGCAGTTCTTC.

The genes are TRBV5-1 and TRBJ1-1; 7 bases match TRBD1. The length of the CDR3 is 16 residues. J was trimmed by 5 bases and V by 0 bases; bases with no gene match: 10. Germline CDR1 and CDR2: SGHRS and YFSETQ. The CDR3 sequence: CASSLAETGFGTEAFF. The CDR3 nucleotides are TGCGCCAGCAGCTTGGCCGAGACAGGGTTCGGGACTGAAGCTTTCTTT.

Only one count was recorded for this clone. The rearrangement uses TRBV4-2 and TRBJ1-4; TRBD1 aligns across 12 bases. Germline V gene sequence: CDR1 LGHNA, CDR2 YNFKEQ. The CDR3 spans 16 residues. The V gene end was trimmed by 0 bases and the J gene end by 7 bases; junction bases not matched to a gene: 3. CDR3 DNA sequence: TGTGCCAGCAGCCAAGAGGGACAGGGGGCTTTTGAAAAACTGTTTTTT. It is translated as CASSQEGQGAFEKLFF.

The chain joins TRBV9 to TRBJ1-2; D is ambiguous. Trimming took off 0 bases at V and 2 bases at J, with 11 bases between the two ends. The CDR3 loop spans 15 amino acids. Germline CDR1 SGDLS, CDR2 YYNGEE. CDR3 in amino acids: CASSVAGLANYGYTF. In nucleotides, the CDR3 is TGTGCCAGCAGCGTAGCTGGACTCGCCAACTATGGCTACACCTTC.